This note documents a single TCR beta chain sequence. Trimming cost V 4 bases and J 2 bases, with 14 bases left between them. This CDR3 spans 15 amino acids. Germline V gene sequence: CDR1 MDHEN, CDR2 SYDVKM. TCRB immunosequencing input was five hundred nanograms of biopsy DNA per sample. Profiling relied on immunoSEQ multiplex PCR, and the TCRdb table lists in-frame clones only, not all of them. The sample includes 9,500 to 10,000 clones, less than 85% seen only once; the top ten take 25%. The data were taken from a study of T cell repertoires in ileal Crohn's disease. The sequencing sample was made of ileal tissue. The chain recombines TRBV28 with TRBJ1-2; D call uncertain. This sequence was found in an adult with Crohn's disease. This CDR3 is CASSSQDGVNYGYTF. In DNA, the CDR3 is TGTGCCAGCAGTTCCCAAGACGGGGTCAACTATGGCTACACCTTC.